This record looks at one T cell receptor beta chain sequence and its context. Antigen specificity is unknown. These data originate in a study of blood T cells in healthy people across ages. In terms of origin and age, donors were healthy Caucasian individuals from Russia aged about 6 to 100. Researchers isolated at least 6 million PBMCs per sample. This CDR3 is 17 amino acids long. Germline V gene sequence: CDR1 LGHNA, CDR2 YNFKEQ. V lost 2 bases, J lost 6 bases, and 14 bases stayed unmatched. Together with a sample-barcoded 5' primer, a J-beta primer mix was included in a second PCR lasting about 6 to 11 cycles. TCRdb re-called the 5' RACE reads with MiXCR, one entry per CDR3 protein. The table includes approximately 2,000,000 distinct CDR3 sequences, about 39% detected once. Study results and caveats: Unsorted PBMCs blocked a conclusive comparison of naive and antigen-experienced cells.

The sample was blood. The receptor comes from a human donor in good health. The V gene is TRBV4-2, the J gene TRBJ2-7; TRBD2 matches at 9 bases. The CDR3 nucleotides read TGTGCCAGCAGCCAACCTAAGGAGCGGGGGGCTCGGGGCGAGCAGTACTTC. Its protein product is CASSQPKERGARGEQYF.